Below, 21 T cell receptor beta chains from the same sample are listed, as sequenced in a study of T-cell reconstitution after alpha-beta-depleted transplantation in children. Molecular barcoding with unique molecular identifiers was used for the TCRbeta library. In TCRdb, the PCR reads were re-called with MiXCR into one record per CDR3 protein. The sample lists about 72,000 distinct CDR3 sequences, about 7% occurring once. The specimen was PBMCs from the stem cell graft donor, collected from the stem cell graft. These receptors all stem from a human donor who donated a stem cell graft to a child with acute lymphoblastic leukemia.

This clonotype was observed many times. The chain is built from TRBV4-2 and TRBJ1-6; TRBD1 might be the D (5 bases). Germline assignment: CDR1 LGHNA and CDR2 YNFKEQ. Trimming stripped 0 bases from V and 7 bases from J, with 13 bases between. The CDR3 has 16 amino acids. For the CDR3, the DNA is TGTGCCAGCAGCCAAGAGGCGGGGGACGGAAATTCACCCCTCCACTTT. It yields the protein CASSQEAGDGNSPLHF.

This clonotype was seen more than once but under ten times. The chain combines TRBV2 with TRBJ1-5, with D tentatively TRBD1 (5 bases). The CDR3 covers 14 residues. Trimming left V 2 bases short and J 11 bases short, with 16 bases between. The V gene's germline CDR1 is SNHLY and CDR2 FYNNEI. CDR3 DNA sequence: TGTGCCAGCAGTGAATTTTGGACACTTCGGTCCCAGCATTTT. It translates to CASSEFWTLRSQHF.

This clonotype was detected many times. The chain uses TRBV4-2 and TRBJ1-1, with D possibly being TRBD1 (6 bases). Trimming pared 5 bases from V and 6 bases from J, leaving 16 bases between. CDR3 length equals 14 residues. Germline V CDR1 and CDR2: LGHNA, YNFKEQ. The CDR3 bases are TGTGCCAGCAGCTCCCGACAGGACGTCGCTGAAGCTTTCTTT. Encoded protein: CASSSRQDVAEAFF.

The table lists this clonotype with many counts. The J gene is TRBJ1-6, the V gene TRBV11-2, with 7 bases identical to TRBD1. V lost 3 bases to trimming and J lost 13 bases; unmatched junction nucleotides: 15. Germline CDR1 is SGHAT and CDR2 is FQNNGV. CDR3 size: 16 residues. The CDR3 bases are TGTGCCAGCAGCTTGGGACAGTTTTTTCAAGATTTGCCCCTCCACTTT. Its translation: CASSLGQFFQDLPLHF.

This clonotype occurred many times. The J gene is TRBJ2-3, the V gene TRBV7-6, with D possibly being TRBD2 (6 bases). The V end lost 4 bases, the J end lost 5 bases, and 10 bases lay between the germline ends. This CDR3 spans 13 amino acids. Germline V CDR1 and CDR2: SGHVS, FNYEAQ. This CDR3 is CASSWGTLDTQYF. Written as DNA, the CDR3 is TGTGCCAGCAGCTGGGGGACTCTAGATACGCAGTATTTT.

The table lists this clonotype with many counts. J is TRBJ1-2 and V is TRBV10-3; D call uncertain. There are 11 residues in the CDR3. V was clipped by 1 base and J by 6 bases, with 3 bases between them. CDR1 is ENHRY, CDR2 SYGVKD, per germline. This CDR3 reads CAISELDGYTF. The CDR3, as DNA: TGTGCCATCAGTGAGTTGGATGGCTACACCTTC.

This clonotype was counted once. The V call is TRBV9, the J call TRBJ2-6, with D possibly being TRBD2 (5 bases). The V and J ends lost 7 bases and 4 bases respectively, with 6 bases between them. The CDR3 is 12 amino acids. From germline, CDR1 is SGDLS and CDR2 YYNGEE. The CDR3 sequence: CASRGGANVLTF. The CDR3, as DNA: TGTGCCAGCCGAGGGGGGGCCAACGTCCTGACTTTC.

This clonotype has at least ten counts. This chain links TRBV7-8 with TRBJ2-1, with 12 nucleotides matching TRBD2. Germline V gene lookup returns CDR1 SGHVS and CDR2 FQNEAQ. CDR3 size: 15 residues. The V and J ends lost 1 base and 6 bases, in that order; junction bases with no gene match: 1. The CDR3 coding sequence is TGTGCCAGCAGCTTAGGGACTAGCGGGACCAATGAGCAGTTCTTC. Translating it yields CASSLGTSGTNEQFF.

This clonotype was seen many times. This chain connects TRBV5-6 to TRBJ2-3; unclear D gene. The CDR3 extends over 15 amino acids. Trimming left V 5 bases short and J 4 bases short, with 17 bases between. Germline CDR1 is SGHDT and CDR2 is YYEEEE. The CDR3 loop reads CASSSGFSRADTQYF. The DNA for the CDR3 is TGTGCCAGCAGTTCGGGCTTCTCCCGGGCAGATACGCAGTATTTT.

This clonotype was found many times. The genes are TRBV6-2 or TRBV6-3 and TRBJ2-1, with D possibly being TRBD2 (6 bases). V lost 2 bases and J lost 8, with 16 bases in between. CDR1 and CDR2 from the germline V gene are MNHEY and SVGEGT. The CDR3 loop spans 15 amino acids. This CDR3 reads CASSYGGSLRDEQFF. The CDR3 nucleotides read TGTGCCAGCAGTTACGGGGGGTCCCTTCGAGATGAGCAGTTCTTC.

This clonotype was detected ten times or more. J is TRBJ1-4 and V is TRBV7-9; D is unresolved. Trimming left V 5 bases short and J 8 bases short, with 15 bases between. CDR1 is SEHNR and CDR2 is FQNEAQ in the germline V gene (reference sequence). The CDR3 is 14 residues long. CDR3 region: CASSREGLREKLFF. DNA for the CDR3: TGTGCCAGCAGCCGGGAAGGTCTGAGAGAAAAACTGTTTTTT.

This clonotype was found many times. The CDR3 here is CASSPRQGFDTQYF. CDR3 in DNA: TGTGCCAGCAGCCCCCGACAGGGCTTCGATACGCAGTATTTT. V gene TRBV9 combines with J gene TRBJ2-3; 7 positions agree with TRBD1. Germline values: CDR1 SGDLS, CDR2 YYNGEE. The CDR3 has 14 amino acids. The V and J ends lost 4 bases and 6 bases, in that order; junction bases with no gene match: 8.

The CDR3 here is CASSEAWGETQYF. The CDR3 DNA follows: TGCGCCAGCAGCGAAGCTTGGGGCGAGACCCAGTACTTC. V and J are TRBV5-1 and TRBJ2-5; TRBD1 might be the D (5 bases). CDR3 length: 13 residues. V was pared by 4 bases and J by 5 bases, with 12 bases between. CDR1 and CDR2 from the germline V gene are SGHRS and YFSETQ.

This clonotype has a count of ten or more. This chain connects TRBV5-1 to TRBJ1-1, with D possibly matching TRBD1 (6 bases). This CDR3 is 14 amino acids long. V gave up 2 bases and J gave up 1 base, with 9 bases separating them. Germline V gene data show CDR1 as SGHRS and CDR2 as YFSETQ. The CDR3 spells CASSFTTGNTEAFF. The CDR3 DNA reads as TGCGCCAGCAGCTTTACGACAGGGAACACTGAAGCTTTCTTT.

The table lists this clonotype with many counts. This chain connects TRBV20-1 to TRBJ1-5; maybe TRBD1 (6 bases). V lost 5 bases and J 6 bases, leaving 20 bases between the germline ends. Per the germline V gene, CDR1 is DFQATT and CDR2 is SNEGSKA (reference sequence). The CDR3 loop spans 15 amino acids. The DNA of the CDR3 is TGCAGTGCTCGAGGGGGGCGGGCAGAGGTTCAGCCCCAGCATTTT. Translated: CSARGGRAEVQPQHF.

This clonotype occurred many times. CDR3 region: CSARGGAEAFF. For the CDR3, the DNA is TGCAGTGCCAGGGGAGGGGCTGAAGCTTTCTTT. This chain uses TRBV20-1 with TRBJ1-1; tentative D call: TRBD1 (6 bases). The V end lost 6 bases, the J end lost 6 bases, and 11 bases lay between the germline ends. Germline CDR1 DFQATT, CDR2 SNEGSKA (reference sequence). This CDR3 is built from 11 residues.

This clonotype was counted a few times. The V call is TRBV18, the J call TRBJ2-3, with TRBD2 identical over 7 bases. The CDR3 covers 15 residues. The V gene's germline CDR1 is KGHSH and CDR2 LQKENI. V lost 1 base and J lost 2; bases outside the gene matches: 3. This CDR3 reads CASSPQGRVTDTQYF. The CDR3 DNA reads TGTGCCAGCTCACCACAGGGGAGGGTCACAGATACGCAGTATTTT. The full variable domain, rest sourced from reference TRBV18 and TRBJ2-3, is NAGVMQNPRHLVRRRGQEARLRCSPMKGHSHVYWYRQLPEEGLKFMVYLQKENIIDESGMPKERFSAEFPKEGPSILRIQQVVRGDSAAYFCASSPQGRVTDTQYFGPGTRLTVL.

At least ten counts were recorded for this clonotype. The rearrangement joins TRBV6-2 or TRBV6-3 to TRBJ2-4; no clear D gene. This CDR3 spans 13 amino acids. Trimming pared 0 bases from V and 6 bases from J, leaving 6 bases between. From germline, CDR1 is MNHEY and CDR2 SVGEGT. CDR3 sequence: CASSYSILNIQYF. The DNA of the CDR3 is TGTGCCAGCAGTTACTCGATCCTAAACATTCAGTACTTC.

This clonotype appeared many times. The chain uses TRBV6-2 or TRBV6-3 and TRBJ2-1, with 10 bases aligning to TRBD2. Trimming removed 2 bases from V and 8 bases from J; junction bases left unmatched: 6. This CDR3 spans 15 amino acids. The germline V gene encodes CDR1 MNHEY and CDR2 SVGEGT. The CDR3 region is CASSYSGGAFDEQFF. DNA of the CDR3: TGTGCCAGCAGTTACAGCGGGGGGGCTTTCGATGAGCAGTTCTTC.

This clonotype appeared many times. CDR3 loop: CASSHPGGADTGELFF. CDR3 nucleotides: TGTGCCAGCAGTCACCCAGGGGGCGCCGACACCGGGGAGCTGTTTTTT. This chain links TRBV6-5 with TRBJ2-2, with 8 bases identical to TRBD1. The CDR3 sequence is 16 residues long. Trimming at V came to 5 bases and at J to 3 bases, leaving 8 bases not matched to a gene. Germline V gene lookup returns CDR1 MNHEY and CDR2 SVGAGI.

This clonotype was found many times. V gene TRBV20-1 combines with J gene TRBJ2-5, with D uncertain. Germline V gene data show CDR1 as DFQATT and CDR2 as SNEGSKA (reference sequence). The CDR3 is 11 amino acids. Trimming shortened V by 1 base and J by 9 bases, and 9 bases separated the two germline ends. CDR3: CSARVGTPQYF. CDR3 sequence (DNA): TGCAGTGCTAGAGTGGGCACCCCCCAGTACTTC.